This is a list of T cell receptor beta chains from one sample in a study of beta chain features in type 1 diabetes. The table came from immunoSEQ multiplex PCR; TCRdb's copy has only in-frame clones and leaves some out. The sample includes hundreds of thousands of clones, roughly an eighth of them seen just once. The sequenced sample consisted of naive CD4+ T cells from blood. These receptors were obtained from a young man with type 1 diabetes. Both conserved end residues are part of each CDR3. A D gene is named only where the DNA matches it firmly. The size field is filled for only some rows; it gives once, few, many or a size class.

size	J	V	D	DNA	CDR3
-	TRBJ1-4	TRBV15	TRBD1	TGTGCCACCAGCGGAGGACAGGTGACTAATGAAAAACTGTTTTTT	CATSGGQVTNEKLFF
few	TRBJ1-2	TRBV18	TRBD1	TGTGCCAGCTCCCAGGGACAGGGATTTGAAGGCTACACCTTC	CASSQGQGFEGYTF
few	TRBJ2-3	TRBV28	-	TGTGCCAGCAGTTTAAGGGATACGCAGTATTTT	CASSLRDTQYF
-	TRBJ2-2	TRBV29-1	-	TGCAGCGTTGACAGGGGGAACACCGGGGAGCTGTTTTTT	CSVDRGNTGELFF
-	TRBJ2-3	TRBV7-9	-	TGTGCCAGCAGCTTATGGAGGGTTCCGGTAGGATTCACAGATACGCAGTATTTT	CASSLWRVPVGFTDTQYF
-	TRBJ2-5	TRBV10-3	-	TGTGCCATCAGTCACGGGAGTATGGAGACCCAGTACTTC	CAISHGSMETQYF
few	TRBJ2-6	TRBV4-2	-	TGTGCCAGCAGCCAAGAGTATGGACGGCCCTCTGGGGCCAACGTCCTGACTTTC	CASSQEYGRPSGANVLTF
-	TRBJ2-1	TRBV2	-	TGTGCCAGCAGTGCTAGCAGGACAGCGGAGCAGTTCTTC	CASSASRTAEQFF
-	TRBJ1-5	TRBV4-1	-	TGCGCCAGCAGCCAAGATCGGGCAGCCCTTCGGTCCCAGCATTTT	CASSQDRAALRSQHF
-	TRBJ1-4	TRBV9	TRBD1	TGTGCCAGCAGCTCCCCTCCGGGACAGGGGGCAAATGAAAAACTGTTTTTT	CASSSPPGQGANEKLFF
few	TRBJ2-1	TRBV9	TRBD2	TGTGCCAGCAGCGTAGGACTAGCGGGGGGTAATGAGCAGTTCTTC	CASSVGLAGGNEQFF
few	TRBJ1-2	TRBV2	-	TGTGCCAGCAGGGGGGATGCAAACTATGGCTACACCTTC	CASRGDANYGYTF
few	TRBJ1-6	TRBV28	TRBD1	TGTGCCAGCAGCCCTATCGACAGGGATGGTTCACCCCTCCACTTT	CASSPIDRDGSPLHF
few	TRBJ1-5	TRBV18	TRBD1	TGTGCCAGCTCGGCCGGGACAGGGAATCAGCCCCAGCATTTT	CASSAGTGNQPQHF
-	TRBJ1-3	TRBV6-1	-	TGTGCCAGCAAGCTAAGCGGGAACTCTGGAAACACCATATATTTT	CASKLSGNSGNTIYF
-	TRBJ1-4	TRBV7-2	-	TGTGCCAGCAGCTTGAGCGGGGGCGCTGAAAAACTGTTTTTT	CASSLSGGAEKLFF
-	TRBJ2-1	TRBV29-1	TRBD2	TGCAGCGTGCCTCCTAGCGGGGTCTACAATGAGCAGTTCTTC	CSVPPSGVYNEQFF
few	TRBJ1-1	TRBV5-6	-	TGTGCCAGCAGCACTTACACTGAAGCTTTCTTT	CASSTYTEAFF
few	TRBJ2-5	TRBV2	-	TGTGCCAGCAGTGCGGTTGGAGCCCAGGAGACCCAGTACTTC	CASSAVGAQETQYF
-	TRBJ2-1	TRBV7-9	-	TGTGCCAGCAGCTTAGCGTTCGGGGTCCGCGAGCAGTTCTTC	CASSLAFGVREQFF
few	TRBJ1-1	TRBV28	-	TGTGCCAGCAGAAATCCATATGGGGGCACTGAAGCTTTCTTT	CASRNPYGGTEAFF
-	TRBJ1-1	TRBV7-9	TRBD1	TGTGCCAGCAGCTCCGAGGGACAGGGCAGAGGTACTGAAGCTTTCTTT	CASSSEGQGRGTEAFF
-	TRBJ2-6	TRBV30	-	TGTGCCTGGAGGGCGGACGGCTCTGGGGCCAACGTCCTGACTTTC	CAWRADGSGANVLTF
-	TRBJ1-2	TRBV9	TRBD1	TGTGCCAGCAGCGCCGGGACAGGGTCGAGCGGCTATGGCTACACCTTC	CASSAGTGSSGYGYTF
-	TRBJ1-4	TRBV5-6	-	TGTGCCAGCACCCACGGCGGGACGTTAGAAAAACTGTTTTTT	CASTHGGTLEKLFF
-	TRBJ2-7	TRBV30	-	TGTGCCTGGAGTGACCCCTGGGGGGGCAACTACGAGCAGTACTTC	CAWSDPWGGNYEQYF
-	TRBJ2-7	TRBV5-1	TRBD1	TGCGCCAGCAGCTTCGGGGACAGGGGTATTTCCTACGAGCAGTACTTC	CASSFGDRGISYEQYF
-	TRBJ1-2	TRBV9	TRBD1	TGTGCCAGCAGCGTTCGGACAGGGGTGGGTGGCTACACCTTC	CASSVRTGVGGYTF